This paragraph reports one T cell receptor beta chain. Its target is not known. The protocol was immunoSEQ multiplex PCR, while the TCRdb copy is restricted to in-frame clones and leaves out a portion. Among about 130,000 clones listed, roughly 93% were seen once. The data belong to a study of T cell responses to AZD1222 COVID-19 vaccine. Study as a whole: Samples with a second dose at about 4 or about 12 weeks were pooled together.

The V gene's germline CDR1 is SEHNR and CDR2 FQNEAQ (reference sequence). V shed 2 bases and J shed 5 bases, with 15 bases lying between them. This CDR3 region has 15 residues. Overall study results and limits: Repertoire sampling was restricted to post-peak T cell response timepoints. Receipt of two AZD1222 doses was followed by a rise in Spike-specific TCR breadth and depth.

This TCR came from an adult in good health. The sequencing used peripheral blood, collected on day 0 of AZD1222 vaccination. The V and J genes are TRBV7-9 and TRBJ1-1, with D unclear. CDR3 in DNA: TGTGCCAGCAGCTTAAGTGGTTTCGGGTGGACTGAAGCTTTCTTT. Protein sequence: CASSLSGFGWTEAFF.